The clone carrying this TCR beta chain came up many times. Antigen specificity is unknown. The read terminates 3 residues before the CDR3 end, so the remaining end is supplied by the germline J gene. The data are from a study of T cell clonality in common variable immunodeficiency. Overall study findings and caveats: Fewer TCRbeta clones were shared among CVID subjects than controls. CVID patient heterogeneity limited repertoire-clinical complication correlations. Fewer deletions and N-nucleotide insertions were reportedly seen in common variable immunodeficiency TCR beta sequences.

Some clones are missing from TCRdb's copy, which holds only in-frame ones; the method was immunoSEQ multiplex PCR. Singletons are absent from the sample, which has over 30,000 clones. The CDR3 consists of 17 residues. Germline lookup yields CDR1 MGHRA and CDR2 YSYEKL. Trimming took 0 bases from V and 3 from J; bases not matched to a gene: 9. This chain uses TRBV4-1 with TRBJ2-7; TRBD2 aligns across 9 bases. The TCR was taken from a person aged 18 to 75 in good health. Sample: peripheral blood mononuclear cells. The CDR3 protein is CASSQDPTASGNYEQYF. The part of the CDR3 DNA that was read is TGCGCCAGCAGCCAAGATCCGACGGCTAGCGGGAACTACGAG.